A single sample gave rise to the 21 T cell receptor beta chains below, sequenced in a study of neurological immune-mediated disorders. TCRdb independently ran MiXCR on the 5' RACE reads; one entry per CDR3 protein. The sample consists of some 70,000 distinct CDR3 sequences, 3.5% to 5% of them appearing once. The sample taken for sequencing was PBMCs. These receptors originate from a young man with multiple sclerosis.

This clonotype appeared many times. J is TRBJ1-1 and V is TRBV3-1, with D perhaps matching TRBD1 (5 bases). Germline CDR1 and CDR2: LGHDT and YNNKEL (reference sequence). The length of the CDR3 is 13 residues. The V gene lost 8 bases and the J gene lost 1 base, with 11 bases spanning the gap. The CDR3 DNA reads TGTGCCAGCGGGGTGGGGCAGAACACTGAAGCTTTCTTT. Translated: CASGVGQNTEAFF.

This clonotype was detected ten times or more. The chain has TRBV5-1 and TRBJ1-2; 7 nucleotides line up with TRBD1. The V and J ends lost 2 bases and 7 bases, in that order; junction bases with no gene match: 5. Per the germline V gene, CDR1 is SGHRS and CDR2 is YFSETQ. CDR3 length: 13 amino acids. Written as DNA, the CDR3 is TGCGCCAGCAGCTTAGAGACAGGGTTTGGCTACACCTTC. This gives the protein CASSLETGFGYTF.

Comments on this clonotype: This sequence may be a read error, since a much larger clone differs from it by one base. The chain joins TRBV7-9 to TRBJ1-2; TRBD1 might be the D (6 bases). Germline loops: CDR1 SEHNR, CDR2 FQNEAQ (reference sequence). V lost 1 base and J 7 bases, leaving 10 bases between the germline ends. This CDR3 has 13 residues. The CDR3 DNA reads TGTGCCAGCAGCTTAGAAGGGGGAGGTGGCTACACCTTC. This gives the protein CASSLEGGGGYTF. Full variable domain (missing parts from reference TRBV7-9 and TRBJ1-2): DTGVSQNPRHKITKRGQNVTFRCDPISEHNRLYWYRQTLGQGPEFLTYFQNEAQLEKSRLLSDRFSAERPKGSFSTLEIQRTEQGDSAMYLCASSLEGGGGYTFGSGTRLTVV.

The genes are TRBV6-5 and TRBJ2-3; tentative D call: TRBD2 (7 bases). The CDR3 runs to 15 residues. Germline loops: CDR1 MNHEY, CDR2 SVGAGI. The ends were cut back, 2 bases at V and 5 bases at J, with 14 bases in the middle. As DNA, the CDR3 is TGTGCCAGCAGTTACCGCAGGGGCGGGGGAGATACGCAGTATTTT. The encoded protein is CASSYRRGGGDTQYF.

Many counts were recorded for this clonotype. This chain joins TRBV12-3 or TRBV12-4 and TRBJ1-1, with D perhaps TRBD1 (5 bases). Trimming removed 6 bases at V and 4 bases at J, with 15 bases between. CDR3 length equals 14 residues. The CDR3 region has the DNA TGTGCCAGCAGCGCCCTTCAGAGGGGCACTGAAGCTTTCTTT. Amino acids: CASSALQRGTEAFF.

This clonotype was detected ten times or more. The rearrangement joins TRBV5-5 to TRBJ1-2; 9 bases match TRBD1. The germline V gene encodes CDR1 SGHKS and CDR2 YYEKEE (reference sequence). The length of the CDR3 is 17 residues. Trimming took 2 bases from V and 2 from J; bases not matched to a gene: 10. The CDR3 DNA reads as TGTGCCAGCAGCTTCCTCGGGACAGGGTTGAGCAACTATGGCTACACCTTC. Translating gives CASSFLGTGLSNYGYTF.

The CDR3 DNA sequence: TGTGCCAGCAGTGAAGGCGGCTATGGCTACACCTTC. Its translation: CASSEGGYGYTF. The chain carries TRBV25-1 and TRBJ1-2; no clear D gene. The length of the CDR3 is 12 residues. Germline values: CDR1 MGHDK, CDR2 SYGVNS. Trimming stripped 2 bases from V and 4 bases from J, with 5 bases between.

At least ten counts were recorded for this clonotype. The rearrangement joins TRBV9 to TRBJ1-1; maybe TRBD1 (5 bases). Trimming took 0 bases from V and 4 from J, leaving 16 bases between them. Per the germline V gene, CDR1 is SGDLS and CDR2 is YYNGEE. This CDR3 has 16 amino acids. DNA of the CDR3: TGTGCCAGCAGCGTAGGACCAGGGAGAATTATCACTGAAGCTTTCTTT. Encoded protein: CASSVGPGRIITEAFF.

This clonotype showed up many times. The chain recombines TRBV15 with TRBJ1-1; maybe TRBD1 (6 bases). Germline CDR1 is LNHNV and CDR2 is YYDKDF (reference sequence). This CDR3 comprises 18 residues. Trimming left V 0 bases short and J 1 base short, with 18 bases between. The CDR3 here is CATSRDVSVAGENTEAFF. Here the CDR3 DNA reads TGTGCCACCAGCAGAGATGTCAGCGTGGCAGGGGAGAACACTGAAGCTTTCTTT.

This clonotype was counted between two and nine times. At one of its ends the junction is not consistent with the germline gene, which may arise from a read error. The V call is TRBV5-5, the J call TRBJ1-5, with D unclear. CDR1 is SGHKS, CDR2 YYEKEE, per germline (reference sequence). The CDR3 spans 14 residues. This chain's CDR3 is CASSLGGGNQPQNF. In nucleotides, the CDR3 is TGTGCCAGCAGCTTGGGCGGCGGCAATCAGCCCCAGAATTTT. Filled out from reference TRBV5-5 and TRBJ1-5, the complete variable domain reads DAGVTQSPTHLIKTRGQQVTLRCSPISGHKSVSWYQQVLGQGPQFIFQYYEKEERGRGNFPDRFSARQFPNYSSELNVNALLLGDSALYLCASSLGGGNQPQNFGDGTRLSIL.

The rearrangement uses TRBV5-4 and TRBJ2-2, with a tentative D call TRBD2 (6 bases). Germline V gene sequence: CDR1 SGHNT, CDR2 YYREEE (reference sequence). The CDR3 consists of 14 residues. The V gene lost 4 bases and the J gene lost 4 bases, with 11 bases spanning the gap. The CDR3: CASSTRGFTGELFF. The CDR3 region has the DNA TGTGCCAGCAGCACTCGGGGGTTCACCGGGGAGCTGTTTTTT.

Ten or more counts support this clonotype. The chain is built from TRBV27 and TRBJ2-7, with 9 bases that match TRBD2. The CDR3 spans 17 residues. Unmatched junction bases numbered 12, after V lost 5 bases and J lost 1 base. Germline values: CDR1 MNHEY, CDR2 SMNVEV (reference sequence). The CDR3 spells CASSPNQAGGASYEQYF. For the CDR3, the DNA is TGTGCCAGCAGTCCAAACCAAGCGGGGGGCGCGTCCTACGAGCAGTACTTC.

This clonotype has a count of ten or more. V is TRBV12-3 or TRBV12-4 and J is TRBJ1-4; possibly TRBD1 for D (6 bases). V was pared by 0 bases and J by 4 bases, with 9 bases between. The CDR3 has 15 residues. The CDR3 DNA sequence: TGTGCCAGCAGTTTAGCGACAGGAATTAATGAAAAACTGTTTTTT. This gives the protein CASSLATGINEKLFF.

This clonotype was detected many times. The chain combines TRBV5-1 with TRBJ1-1; TRBD1 is a possible D gene (5 bases). CDR1 is SGHRS and CDR2 is YFSETQ in the germline V gene. This CDR3 has 13 residues. The germline V and J ends were trimmed by 2 bases and 4 bases, with 9 bases remaining between them. In nucleotides, the CDR3 is TGCGCCAGCAGCTTCGGGGGATTCACTGAAGCTTTCTTT. It is translated as CASSFGGFTEAFF.

This clonotype showed up many times. The chain joins TRBV5-1 to TRBJ1-1, with D possibly matching TRBD1 (5 bases). Germline values: CDR1 SGHRS, CDR2 YFSETQ. The CDR3 is 12 residues long. V was trimmed by 0 bases and J by 11 bases, leaving 11 bases between them. The CDR3, as DNA: TGCGCCAGCAGCTTGGATCAGGGTATGGCTTTCTTT. Amino acid sequence: CASSLDQGMAFF.

This clonotype was counted many times. The J gene is TRBJ2-5, the V gene TRBV9; TRBD2 aligns across 7 bases. The CDR3 is made up of 15 amino acids. Trimming took 3 bases from V and 1 from J; bases not matched to a gene: 6. Germline V CDR1 and CDR2: SGDLS, YYNGEE. CDR3 amino acids: CASSALGGSQETQYF. DNA for the CDR3: TGTGCCAGCAGCGCTCTGGGGGGGAGCCAAGAGACCCAGTACTTC.

The table lists this clonotype with many counts. The rearrangement joins TRBV27 to TRBJ2-3, with D maybe TRBD2 (5 bases). The V gene's germline CDR1 is MNHEY and CDR2 SMNVEV (reference sequence). V was cut by 4 bases and J by 0 bases, with 8 bases left in between. The CDR3 is made up of 14 amino acids. The CDR3 bases are TGTGCCAGCAGTTACAGAGGGAGCACAGATACGCAGTATTTT. This translates into CASSYRGSTDTQYF.

This clonotype occurred many times. This chain uses TRBV3-1 with TRBJ1-2; the match to TRBD1 covers 7 bases. Germline V gives CDR1 LGHDT, CDR2 YNNKEL (reference sequence). This CDR3 spans 11 amino acids. The J segment lost 7 bases and the V segment lost 5 bases, leaving 1 base of the junction unmatched. CDR3 sequence: CASSWTGGYTF. CDR3 coding DNA: TGTGCCAGCAGCTGGACAGGTGGCTACACCTTC.

There are a few counts of this clonotype. The genes are TRBV20-1 and TRBJ1-2; D unclear. The CDR3 contains 14 residues. Between the trimmed V and J ends, which lost 0 bases and 4 bases, there was a span of 12 bases. The germline V gene encodes CDR1 DFQATT and CDR2 SNEGSKA (reference sequence). Written as DNA, the CDR3 is TGCAGTGCTAGAGATCCCCAACGGATCTATGGCTACACCTTC. Residues: CSARDPQRIYGYTF.

This clonotype appeared many times. The chain joins TRBV4-1 to TRBJ1-1; 8 nucleotides match TRBD1. V lost 8 bases, J lost 7 bases, and 9 bases stayed unmatched. The CDR3 spans 13 residues. CDR1 and CDR2 from the germline V gene are MGHRA and YSYEKL. CDR3 loop: CASSKTGVGEAFF. In nucleotides, the CDR3 is TGCGCCAGCTCCAAGACAGGGGTAGGTGAAGCTTTCTTT.

This chain joins TRBV5-5 and TRBJ2-3; D gene ambiguous. The germline V gene encodes CDR1 SGHKS and CDR2 YYEKEE (reference sequence). The V gene lost 4 bases and the J gene lost 2 bases, with 11 bases spanning the gap. The CDR3 consists of 14 residues. CDR3 coding DNA: TGTGCCAGCAGCCGCGGTAGTGTCACAGATACGCAGTATTTT. Its protein is CASSRGSVTDTQYF.